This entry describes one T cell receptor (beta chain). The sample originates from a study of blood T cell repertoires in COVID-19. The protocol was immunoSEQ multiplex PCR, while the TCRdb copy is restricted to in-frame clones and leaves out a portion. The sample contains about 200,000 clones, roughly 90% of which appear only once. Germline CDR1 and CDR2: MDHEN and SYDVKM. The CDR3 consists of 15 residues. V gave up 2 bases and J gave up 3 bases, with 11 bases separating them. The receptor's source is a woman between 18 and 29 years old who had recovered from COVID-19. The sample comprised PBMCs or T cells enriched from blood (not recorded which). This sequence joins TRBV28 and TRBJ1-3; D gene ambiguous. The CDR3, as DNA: TGTGCCAGCAGTTTAGAGGTGTCGGTTGGAAACACCATATATTTT. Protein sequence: CASSLEVSVGNTIYF. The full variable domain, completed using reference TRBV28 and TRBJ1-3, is DVKVTQSSRYLVKRTGEKVFLECVQDMDHENMFWYRQDPGLGLRLIYFSYDVKMKEKGDIPEGYSVSREKKERFSLILESASTNQTSMYLCASSLEVSVGNTIYFGEGSWLTVV.